The 32 T cell receptor beta chains below come from one sample, sequenced in a study of T cells in Graves' hyperthyroidism and ophthalmopathy. RNA transcripts served as the template for amplifying TCR beta CDR3 regions. The primer set for the first-round RT-PCR of the TCR CDR3 was HTBI. TCRdb reprocessed the multiplex PCR reads via MiXCR and lists one record per CDR3 protein. The sample yields roughly 380,000 distinct CDR3 sequences, about 15% seen once. Sequenced input: blood. Receptors originate from a woman aged 55 to 70 with Graves' hyperthyroidism.

This rearrangement joins TRBV5-4 to TRBJ2-1; TRBD2 matches at 11 bases. This CDR3 is 17 amino acids long. V shed 2 bases, J shed 1 base, and the junction held 5 bases outside the gene matches. Germline-derived CDR1 and CDR2 are SGHNT and YYREEE (reference sequence). CDR3 amino acids: CASSFASGRISYNEQFF. The CDR3 DNA is TGTGCCAGCAGCTTTGCTAGCGGGAGGATATCCTACAATGAGCAGTTCTTC.

The genes are TRBV20-1 and TRBJ2-7; TRBD2 matches 9 bases. Germline assignment: CDR1 DFQATT and CDR2 SNEGSKA (reference sequence). The CDR3 totals 14 residues. Germline trimming cut 6 bases from V and 4 bases from J; bases unmatched to any gene: 10. This CDR3 is CSAQPLSGSYEQYF. CDR3 in DNA: TGCAGTGCCCAACCTCTTAGCGGGAGTTACGAGCAGTACTTC.

V and J are TRBV19 and TRBJ2-1, with TRBD2 identical over 12 bases. The J segment lost 5 bases and the V segment lost 4 bases, leaving 12 bases of the junction unmatched. Germline V gene sequence: CDR1 LNHDA, CDR2 SQIVND (reference sequence). The CDR3 covers 18 residues. The CDR3 is CASSTLLPLAGGHNEQFF. CDR3 sequence (DNA): TGTGCCAGTAGTACCCTCCTCCCACTAGCGGGAGGACACAATGAGCAGTTCTTC.

At least ten counts were recorded for this clonotype. The chain combines TRBV11-3 with TRBJ1-4; unclear D gene. CDR1 is SGHNT, CDR2 YENEEA, per germline. The CDR3 is 14 residues long. The V end was cut by 7 bases, the J end by 5 bases, with 14 bases between. CDR3: CASTSWGFNEKLFF. CDR3 DNA: TGTGCCAGCACCTCCTGGGGTTTCAATGAAAAACTGTTTTTT.

This sequence joins TRBV7-9 and TRBJ2-2, with TRBD2 as a possible D gene (5 bases). V shed 5 bases and J shed 2 bases, with 12 bases lying between them. This CDR3 has 15 residues. CDR1 SEHNR and CDR2 FQNEAQ come from the germline V gene (reference sequence). CDR3 coding DNA: TGTGCCAGCAGCGAGGCCGGGAAAAACACCGGGGAGCTGTTTTTT. It yields the protein CASSEAGKNTGELFF.

Note on this clonotype: A read error is possible here, since a much larger clone lies one base away. The chain is built from TRBV30 and TRBJ1-6; no clear D. Between the trimmed V and J ends, which lost 0 bases and 0 bases, there was a span of 12 bases. From germline, CDR1 is GTSNPN and CDR2 SVGIG (reference sequence). The CDR3 is made up of 17 amino acids. CDR3 nucleotide sequence: TGTGCCTGGAGTGTACCTGGATTGAGCTCCTATAATTCACCCCTCCACTTT. Its protein product is CAWSVPGLSSYNSPLHF.

This clonotype was detected ten times or more. The chain couples TRBV12-3 or TRBV12-4 to TRBJ2-1; TRBD2 matches 15 bases. The CDR3 is 18 residues long. V lost 6 bases to trimming and J lost 4 bases; unmatched junction nucleotides: 10. The CDR3 loop reads CASSFGGTSGRLYNEQFF. For the CDR3, the DNA is TGTGCCAGCAGCTTTGGCGGGACTAGCGGGAGGTTATACAATGAGCAGTTCTTC.

This clonotype was picked up a small number of times. This chain connects TRBV5-6 to TRBJ2-6; D assignment may be TRBD1 or TRBD2 (5 bases each). CDR1 SGHDT and CDR2 YYEEEE come from the germline V gene. There are 17 residues in the CDR3. V was trimmed by 4 bases and J by 1 base, leaving 15 bases between them. This CDR3 reads CASSPDVGASGANVLTF. The DNA for the CDR3 is TGTGCCAGCAGCCCAGATGTCGGGGCGTCTGGGGCCAACGTCCTGACTTTC.

The V and J genes are TRBV20-1 and TRBJ1-5; 9 nucleotides agree with TRBD1. Germline CDR1 reads DFQATT; CDR2 reads SNEGSKA (reference sequence). CDR3 length: 15 amino acids. V was pared by 5 bases and J by 6 bases, with 11 bases of the junction left unmatched. CDR3: CSAHRTGDRFQPQHF. The CDR3 DNA reads TGCAGTGCTCATAGGACAGGGGACAGGTTTCAGCCCCAGCATTTT.

This clonotype was found many times. The chain carries TRBV18 and TRBJ1-1, with D tentatively TRBD1 (6 bases). Per germline, CDR1 KGHSH and CDR2 LQKENI. The CDR3 has 13 residues. Trimming shortened V by 3 bases and J by 8 bases, and 13 bases separated the two germline ends. For the CDR3, the DNA is TGTGCCAGCTCACCGGGCAGGGGATACGAAGCTTTCTTT. This sequence encodes CASSPGRGYEAFF.

This clonotype was observed at least ten times. This chain joins TRBV24-1 and TRBJ2-2; D call uncertain. With 0 bases removed from V and 0 bases from J, the gap between germline ends came to 10 bases. Germline CDR1 and CDR2: KGHDR and SFDVKD. The CDR3 consists of 17 residues. CDR3 in amino acids: CATSDLYDSSNTGELFF. The CDR3 DNA follows: TGTGCCACCAGTGATTTGTATGACTCTTCGAACACCGGGGAGCTGTTTTTT.

This clonotype was picked up a small number of times. This chain connects TRBV4-2 to TRBJ2-3; 12 bases match TRBD2. The CDR3 loop spans 16 amino acids. Germline CDR1 and CDR2: LGHNA and YNFKEQ. J gave up 6 bases and V 0 bases, and 4 bases lay outside the gene matches. The CDR3, as DNA: TGTGCCAGCAGCCAAGACAGCGGGACTAGCGGGGATACGCAGTATTTT. Its translation: CASSQDSGTSGDTQYF.

This rearrangement joins TRBV19 to TRBJ1-1, with TRBD1 identical over 12 bases. The CDR3 has 13 residues. Germline CDR1 is LNHDA and CDR2 is SQIVND (reference sequence). V shed 8 bases, J shed 11 bases, and the junction held 9 bases outside the gene matches. The CDR3 sequence is CASVGTGGFGAFF. Here the CDR3 DNA reads TGTGCCAGTGTGGGGACAGGGGGCTTTGGGGCTTTCTTT.

This clonotype has a count of ten or more. The chain joins TRBV19 to TRBJ2-1, with D uncertain. The length of the CDR3 is 11 residues. Germline CDR1 and CDR2: LNHDA and SQIVND (reference sequence). Between the trimmed V and J ends, which lost 5 bases and 5 bases, there was a span of 4 bases. The CDR3 DNA reads as TGTGCCAGTAGTGCTCACAATGAGCAGTTCTTC. This codes for CASSAHNEQFF.

This clonotype was recorded many times. V and J are TRBV7-2 and TRBJ2-7; 8 bases agree with TRBD2. V shed 2 bases and J 0 bases; nucleotides not matched to a gene: 9. The CDR3 sequence is 17 residues long. The germline gives CDR1 SGHTA, CDR2 FQGNSA. This CDR3 reads CASSLIDAGGSSYEQYF. CDR3 in DNA: TGTGCCAGCAGCTTAATCGATGCGGGGGGAAGCTCCTACGAGCAGTACTTC. Drawing the rest from reference TRBV7-2 and TRBJ2-7, the complete variable domain is GAGVSQSPSNKVTEKGKDVELRCDPISGHTALYWYRQSLGQGLEFLIYFQGNSAPDKSGLPSDRFSAERTGGSVSTLTIQRTQQEDSAVYLCASSLIDAGGSSYEQYFGPGTRLTVT.

This clonotype was detected only once. Here the CDR3 reads CASSIQGFEGDTQYF. In DNA form, the CDR3 reads TGTGCCAGTAGTATACAGGGGTTTGAAGGAGATACGCAGTATTTT. The chain has TRBV19 and TRBJ2-3; D perhaps matches TRBD1 (6 bases). Germline assignment: CDR1 LNHDA and CDR2 SQIVND (reference sequence). V dropped 2 bases and J dropped 5 bases, with 14 bases sitting between them. The CDR3 sequence is 15 residues long.

This clonotype was observed at least ten times. V usage is TRBV12-3 or TRBV12-4 and J usage is TRBJ2-7; 12 positions agree with TRBD1. The CDR3 sequence is 14 residues long. J gave up 7 bases and V 3 bases, and 4 bases lay outside the gene matches. CDR3 loop: CASSFGTGGREQYF. Here the CDR3 DNA reads TGTGCCAGCAGTTTCGGGACAGGGGGCAGGGAGCAGTACTTC.

This clonotype was counted ten times or more. The V gene is TRBV12-3 or TRBV12-4, the J gene TRBJ2-7; D is perhaps TRBD2 (7 bases). Trimming removed 3 bases from V and 2 bases from J, with 11 bases in between. This CDR3 region has 14 residues. CDR3 in DNA: TGTGCCAGCAGTTTGGGGGGGCCCGCCTACGAGCAGTACTTC. Residues: CASSLGGPAYEQYF.

At least ten counts were recorded for this clonotype. This rearrangement joins TRBV19 to TRBJ1-1; 7 bases are shared with TRBD1. V shed 5 bases and J 4 bases; nucleotides not matched to a gene: 10. This CDR3 contains 15 residues. The germline CDR1 and CDR2 sequences are LNHDA and SQIVND (reference sequence). CDR3 loop: CASSSNGQVGTEAFF. The CDR3 nucleotides read TGTGCCAGTAGTTCAAACGGACAGGTGGGCACTGAAGCTTTCTTT. The full variable domain, rest sourced from reference TRBV19 and TRBJ1-1, is DGGITQSPKYLFRKEGQNVTLSCEQNLNHDAMYWYRQDPGQGLRLIYYSQIVNDFQKGDIAEGYSVSREKKESFPLTVTSAQKNPTAFYLCASSSNGQVGTEAFFGQGTRLTVV.

The rearrangement joins TRBV27 to TRBJ2-5, with D unresolved. V dropped 8 bases and J dropped 2 bases, with 12 bases sitting between them. The CDR3 loop spans 13 amino acids. From germline, CDR1 is MNHEY and CDR2 SMNVEV (reference sequence). The CDR3 is CASRQRRQETQYF. CDR3 DNA: TGTGCCAGCCGGCAGAGGAGACAAGAGACCCAGTACTTC.

This clonotype showed up many times. CDR3 sequence (DNA): TGTGCCAGCAGTCTTCGGACAGGGTCTATTTACAATGAGCAGTTCTTC. This translates into CASSLRTGSIYNEQFF. The gene calls are TRBV2 and TRBJ2-1, with 8 bases fitting TRBD1. V dropped 5 bases and J dropped 4; count of bases not matched to a gene: 10. The germline CDR1 and CDR2 sequences are SNHLY and FYNNEI. The CDR3 sequence is 16 residues long.

This clonotype was seen just once. The chain joins TRBV28 to TRBJ1-4; D is unclear. The germline V gene encodes CDR1 MDHEN and CDR2 SYDVKM. The CDR3 is 14 amino acids. V was trimmed by 1 base and J by 4 bases, leaving 7 bases between them. The CDR3 bases are TGTGCCAGCAGTTTATTTTCGGTTAATGAAAAACTGTTTTTT. Amino acid sequence: CASSLFSVNEKLFF. Filled out from reference TRBV28 and TRBJ1-4, the complete variable domain reads DVKVTQSSRYLVKRTGEKVFLECVQDMDHENMFWYRQDPGLGLRLIYFSYDVKMKEKGDIPEGYSVSREKKERFSLILESASTNQTSMYLCASSLFSVNEKLFFGSGTQLSVL.

The chain has TRBV19 and TRBJ2-5; weak D call: TRBD1 (5 bases). Trimming took 2 bases from V and 4 from J, leaving 5 bases between them. This CDR3 contains 12 residues. Per germline, CDR1 LNHDA and CDR2 SQIVND (reference sequence). The DNA of the CDR3 is TGTGCCAGTAGTATAAGGGGAGAGACCCAGTACTTC. Residues: CASSIRGETQYF.

This clonotype has ten or more counts. The V gene is TRBV20-1, the J gene TRBJ2-3; D is undetermined. V was trimmed by 3 bases and J by 0 bases, leaving 13 bases between them. The CDR3 sequence is 15 residues long. The germline CDR1 and CDR2 sequences are DFQATT and SNEGSKA (reference sequence). DNA for the CDR3: TGCAGTGCTAGGGGCCTCCACTATAGCACAGATACGCAGTATTTT. Amino acids: CSARGLHYSTDTQYF.

This clonotype was detected ten times or more. The V gene is TRBV5-1, the J gene TRBJ2-5, with TRBD1 matching over 8 bases. CDR3 size: 15 residues. V dropped 4 bases and J dropped 4; count of bases not matched to a gene: 9. The germline V gene has CDR1 SGHRS and CDR2 YFSETQ. CDR3 protein: CASSAGQGPRETQYF. CDR3 coding DNA: TGCGCCAGCAGCGCCGGACAGGGTCCACGAGAGACCCAGTACTTC.

As for this clonotype: A much larger clone sits a single nucleotide away, making a read error possible. The rearrangement links TRBV2 to TRBJ2-3; either TRBD1 or TRBD2 may supply D (5 bases each). The V gene's germline CDR1 is SNHLY and CDR2 FYNNEI. The CDR3 sequence is 16 residues long. The CDR3 coding sequence is TGTGCCAGCACTAACCAAGTACAGCGGAGCACAGGTACGCAGTATTTT. It encodes CASTNQVQRSTGTQYF.

This clonotype was found once. The rearrangement joins TRBV28 to TRBJ2-1; TRBD2 matches at 14 bases. J lost 3 bases, V lost 7 bases, and 14 bases had no gene match. The CDR3 extends over 19 amino acids. Germline lookup yields CDR1 MDHEN and CDR2 SYDVKM. The CDR3 nucleotides read TGTGCCAGCACCCAGGGACTAGCGGGAGATGGTCGGTTCTACAATGAGCAGTTCTTC. Protein: CASTQGLAGDGRFYNEQFF.

The rearrangement links TRBV10-3 to TRBJ2-2; TRBD2 matches 8 bases. CDR1 is ENHRY, CDR2 SYGVKD, per germline. J was trimmed by 2 bases and V by 4 bases; bases with no gene match: 3. The CDR3 covers 15 residues. The CDR3 loop reads CAISASGRNTGELFF. CDR3 sequence (DNA): TGTGCCATCAGTGCCAGCGGGAGAAACACCGGGGAGCTGTTTTTT.

This chain joins TRBV6-1 and TRBJ1-5; no reliable D call. V lost 5 bases, J lost 4 bases, and 6 bases lay in between. The CDR3 runs to 12 residues. Germline V gene lookup returns CDR1 MNHNS and CDR2 SASEGT. Here the CDR3 reads CASSTINQPQHF. CDR3 bases: TGTGCCAGCAGTACTATAAATCAGCCCCAGCATTTT.

This clonotype was recorded at least ten times. The chain links TRBV11-2 to TRBJ2-7; 7 positions match TRBD2. This CDR3 is built from 16 residues. V trimming: 0 bases; J trimming: 5 bases; junction bases outside the gene matches: 10. CDR1 is SGHAT, CDR2 FQNNGV, per germline. As DNA, the CDR3 is TGTGCCAGCAGCTTAGATCTGGAGGGAGGGTACGACGAGCAGTACTTC. This gives the protein CASSLDLEGGYDEQYF.

This clonotype appeared a few times. The chain links TRBV28 to TRBJ2-2; a weak D match, TRBD2 (5 bases). V lost 8 bases and J 2 bases, leaving 12 bases between the germline ends. This CDR3 has 14 residues. CDR1 and CDR2 from the germline V gene are MDHEN and SYDVKM. Written as DNA, the CDR3 is TGTGCCAGCGGCCTGGCGGGCAACACCGGGGAGCTGTTTTTT. Translated, it gives CASGLAGNTGELFF.

The chain couples TRBV27 to TRBJ2-2; D remains ambiguous. CDR1 MNHEY and CDR2 SMNVEV come from the germline V gene (reference sequence). Deletions cut 7 bases from V and 8 bases from J, with 14 bases between. CDR3 length: 13 residues. CDR3 nucleotides: TGTGCCAGCACCGCCCATGGACCAGGGGAGCTGTTTTTT. Residues: CASTAHGPGELFF.